These 12 T cell receptor beta chains were all obtained from the same sample, sequenced in a study of shared clonotypes between healthy human individuals. Assay used: immunoSEQ multiplex PCR; TCRdb lists only in-frame clones, some missing. Here the sample spans roughly 1,500,000 clones, 98% being singletons. Sequencing input: naive CD4+ T cells sorted from blood. Subset meaning: CD45RA+ positively selected. These receptors originate from a man between 25 and 39 years old in good health.

V and J are TRBV7-2 and TRBJ1-2; D might be TRBD1 (5 bases). CDR3 length equals 17 residues. Germline V gives CDR1 SGHTA, CDR2 FQGNSA. Trimming pared 3 bases from V and 6 bases from J, leaving 23 bases between. CDR3 DNA: TGTGCCAGCAGCTTCGTCCGTAGGGGCGCGGGGGATAATGGCTACACCTTC. Translating it yields CASSFVRRGAGDNGYTF.

This clone showed up just once. J is TRBJ1-3 and V is TRBV15; D gene unclear. Germline V gives CDR1 LNHNV, CDR2 YYDKDF (reference sequence). There are 14 residues in the CDR3. V was pared by 5 bases and J by 0 bases, with 8 bases between. The CDR3 loop is CATSRAGSGNTIYF. For the CDR3, the DNA is TGTGCCACCAGCCGGGCGGGCTCTGGAAACACCATATATTTT. Looking up the rest from reference TRBV15 and TRBJ1-3 gives the full variable domain: DAMVIQNPRYQVTQFGKPVTLSCSQTLNHNVMYWYQQKSSQAPKLLFHYYDKDFNNEADTPDNFQSRRPNTSFCFLDIRSPGLGDTAMYLCATSRAGSGNTIYFGEGSWLTVV.

Comments on this clone: This sample also contains other DNA sequences that code for the same CDR3. The rearrangement uses TRBV29-1 and TRBJ1-2; perhaps TRBD1 as D (6 bases). V dropped 3 bases and J dropped 3 bases, with 8 bases sitting between them. CDR3 size: 12 residues. Germline V lookup: CDR1 SQVTM, CDR2 ANQGSEA. The DNA of the CDR3 is TGCAGCGTTGACAGGGGAGACTATGGCTACACCTTC. Its protein product is CSVDRGDYGYTF.

This clone was detected once. The chain joins TRBV10-3 to TRBJ2-1, with 7 bases matching TRBD2. Germline V lookup: CDR1 ENHRY, CDR2 SYGVKD. This CDR3 has 13 amino acids. The V and J ends lost 4 bases and 5 bases, in that order; junction bases with no gene match: 2. In DNA form, the CDR3 reads TGTGCCATCAGTGCCACTAGCGACAATGAGCAGTTCTTC. Residues: CAISATSDNEQFF.

The CDR3: CASSYPLDSEDTQYF. The CDR3 coding sequence is TGTGCCAGCAGTTACCCTTTGGACAGTGAGGATACGCAGTATTTT. The chain carries TRBV6-6 and TRBJ2-3; D possibly corresponds to TRBD1 (6 bases). Germline lookup yields CDR1 MNHNY and CDR2 SVGAGI (reference sequence). This CDR3 region has 15 residues. V was trimmed by 2 bases and J by 6 bases, leaving 15 bases between them.

V gene TRBV5-1 combines with J gene TRBJ2-1, with D possibly TRBD1 on 5 matching bases. The germline V and J ends were trimmed by 4 bases and 5 bases, with 10 bases remaining between them. The germline CDR1 and CDR2 sequences are SGHRS and YFSETQ. There are 13 residues in the CDR3. The CDR3, as DNA: TGCGCCAGCAGCAGTTCAGGGAACAATGAGCAGTTCTTC. Protein: CASSSSGNNEQFF.

The rearrangement joins TRBV12-5 to TRBJ2-5; 7 bases align to TRBD1. This CDR3 has 14 amino acids. From germline, CDR1 is LGHNT and CDR2 FRNRAP. V lost 5 bases and J lost 2; bases outside the gene matches: 5. CDR3 protein: CASGPGTAQETQYF. In DNA form, the CDR3 reads TGTGCTAGTGGTCCCGGGACAGCACAAGAGACCCAGTACTTC. The full variable domain, completed using reference TRBV12-5 and TRBJ2-5, is DARVTQTPRHKVTEMGQEVTMRCQPILGHNTVFWYRQTMMQGLELLAYFRNRAPLDDSGMPKDRFSAEMPDATLATLKIQPSEPRDSAVYFCASGPGTAQETQYFGPGTRLLVL.

V and J are TRBV28 and TRBJ2-2; 10 positions match TRBD1. From germline, CDR1 is MDHEN and CDR2 SYDVKM. The length of the CDR3 is 18 residues. The ends lost 3 bases at V and 3 bases at J; junction bases unmatched: 10. Here the CDR3 reads CASSLSPGQGKDTGELFF. CDR3 DNA sequence: TGTGCCAGCAGTTTGTCCCCGGGACAGGGGAAGGACACCGGGGAGCTGTTTTTT. Complete variable domain (other parts from reference TRBV28 and TRBJ2-2): DVKVTQSSRYLVKRTGEKVFLECVQDMDHENMFWYRQDPGLGLRLIYFSYDVKMKEKGDIPEGYSVSREKKERFSLILESASTNQTSMYLCASSLSPGQGKDTGELFFGEGSRLTVL.

The J gene is TRBJ2-2, the V gene TRBV10-2; 7 bases fit TRBD2. Germline V gene sequence: CDR1 WSHSY, CDR2 SAAADI. The CDR3 has 14 amino acids. The junction had 2 bases not matched to a gene; V was cut back by 6 bases and J by 1 base. The CDR3 loop is CASSSSGNTGELFF. The CDR3 bases are TGCGCCAGCAGCTCTAGCGGGAACACCGGGGAGCTGTTTTTT.

The rearrangement joins TRBV10-2 to TRBJ2-3; 16 bases line up with TRBD2. CDR1 WSHSY and CDR2 SAAADI come from the germline V gene. The trim removed 3 bases at V and 1 base at J, leaving 13 bases unmatched. CDR3 length: 21 residues. CDR3 coding DNA: TGCGCCAGCAGTGAATGGGGAAGGGGACTAGCGGGAGGGCACGGCACAGATACGCAGTATTTT. As protein: CASSEWGRGLAGGHGTDTQYF.

The chain employs TRBV6-5 and TRBJ2-3; possibly TRBD1 for D (6 bases). V was cut by 10 bases and J by 4 bases, with 21 bases left in between. CDR3 length: 15 residues. Germline V CDR1 and CDR2: MNHEY, SVGAGI. In DNA, the CDR3 is TGTGCCATTTCAGGGGCCCCCGGGGAGTCAGATACGCAGTATTTT. Amino acid sequence: CAISGAPGESDTQYF.

The chain links TRBV5-1 to TRBJ2-5, with D possibly matching TRBD1 (8 bases). Per the germline V gene, CDR1 is SGHRS and CDR2 is YFSETQ. The CDR3 covers 15 residues. Trimming left V 7 bases short and J 4 bases short, with 20 bases between. The CDR3 bases are TGCGCCAGCTCCGGGGGGTCGACAGGGGCAGAGACCCAGTACTTC. Protein product: CASSGGSTGAETQYF. The whole variable domain, remainder taken from reference TRBV5-1 and TRBJ2-5, is KAGVTQTPRYLIKTRGQQVTLSCSPISGHRSVSWYQQTPGQGLQFLFEYFSETQRNKGNFPGRFSGRQFSNSRSEMNVSTLELGDSALYLCASSGGSTGAETQYFGPGTRLLVL.